This is a list of T cell receptor beta chains from one sample in a study of T-cell reconstitution after alpha-beta-depleted transplantation in children. TCRdb used MiXCR to reprocess the PCR reads, holding one entry per CDR3 protein. Altogether 440,000 or so distinct CDR3 sequences are present, about 40% being singletons, with the ten largest covering 25% to 30%. Material: PBMCs, obtained before TCRalphabeta/CD19-depleted stem cell transplant. The receptor set was obtained from a girl aged 2 to 9 with aplastic anemia, due to receive a stem cell transplant. The CDR3 runs from the conserved cysteine through the conserved F or W. Each record gives: clone size, J gene, V gene, CDR3 protein. Some rows mark clone size as missing; the rest say once, few, many or name a class of expanded clone.

NA | TRBJ2-1 | TRBV6-6 | CASSYWGGNEQFF
few | TRBJ2-1 | TRBV20-1 | CSAPADLAALNNEQFF
NA | TRBJ1-5 | TRBV20-1 | CSAGGDRGGDQPQHF
many | TRBJ1-1 | TRBV20-1 | CSASDRGTEAFF
NA | TRBJ2-3 | TRBV30 | CAVPTGHYTDTQYF
few | TRBJ1-1 | TRBV30 | CAWSVGQGNTEAFF
few | TRBJ2-7 | TRBV25-1 | CASSEGGSLSYEQYF
NA | TRBJ1-1 | TRBV28 | CASSLIDEAFF
many | TRBJ2-5 | TRBV5-5 | CASSLSAGSETQYF
NA | TRBJ2-2 | TRBV2 | CASGIAGGPPGELFF
NA | TRBJ1-5 | TRBV20-1 | CSARRTRAGNQPQHF
many | TRBJ2-2 | TRBV5-1 | CASSFDSGRMTGELFF
NA | TRBJ2-3 | TRBV10-1 | CASSRSPGGTDTQYF
NA | TRBJ2-2 | TRBV3-1 | CASSQGGTSGTGELFF
NA | TRBJ1-6 | TRBV18 | CASSPTGLGDSPLHF
NA | TRBJ2-7 | TRBV20-1 | CSATGTTYEQYF
NA | TRBJ1-2 | TRBV20-1 | CSALTGQGTYGYTF
many | TRBJ1-4 | TRBV27 | CASSLRGGAGEKLFF
NA | TRBJ2-3 | TRBV7-9 | CASTFGDTQYF
many | TRBJ2-7 | TRBV12-3/TRBV12-4 | CASSTTGGSYEQYF
once | TRBJ2-1 | TRBV12-3/TRBV12-4 | CASSSPPGTSGREQFF
NA | TRBJ2-2 | TRBV2 | CASTKNGAGPNTGELFF
NA | TRBJ2-5 | TRBV15 | CATSGGLKKVETQYF
many | TRBJ2-2 | TRBV7-2 | CASSPSSGRSGELFF
NA | TRBJ2-7 | TRBV20-1 | CSAPGSTSYEQYF
NA | TRBJ1-2 | TRBV6-1 | CASSPRHPSGPHSRYGYTF
many | TRBJ2-3 | TRBV5-1 | CASSGTSGRFSDTQYF
many | TRBJ1-1 | TRBV6-1 | CASHPMQGSVTEAFF
NA | TRBJ2-3 | TRBV12-3/TRBV12-4 | CASRFIAESDTQYF
NA | TRBJ1-1 | TRBV18 | CASSSSQGNTEAFF
NA | TRBJ2-1 | TRBV7-9 | CASSLAGSGDEQFF
many | TRBJ2-1 | TRBV7-2 | CASSAPGQGSHNEQFF
NA | TRBJ2-5 | TRBV5-1 | CASSRRTSGRAEETQYF
once | TRBJ2-3 | TRBV20-1 | CSARVPTSTDTQYF
few | TRBJ1-4 | TRBV15 | CATSSFGGANEKLFF
few | TRBJ1-1 | TRBV29-1 | CSVEEAMNTEAFF
many | TRBJ2-1 | TRBV14 | CASSQDLGLTSYNEQFF
few | TRBJ2-5 | TRBV4-1 | CASSQVGTGGRETQYF
many | TRBJ2-3 | TRBV20-1 | CSADPSGRFPDTQYF
few | TRBJ2-1 | TRBV12-3/TRBV12-4 | CASSSQLLSGRAGHEQFF
NA | TRBJ2-3 | TRBV6-1 | CASSPPSGRATRTDTQYF
few | TRBJ1-1 | TRBV20-1 | CSAGQVNTEAFF
NA | TRBJ2-5 | TRBV5-1 | CASSLRYANPQETQYF
few | TRBJ2-7 | TRBV5-1 | CASSLEHTSDSSYEQYF
once | TRBJ2-7 | TRBV5-1 | CASRDGQGVDEQYF
NA | TRBJ2-7 | TRBV5-1 | CASSYTGGNSHEQYF
NA | TRBJ2-3 | TRBV20-1 | CSARDRLWAGLTDTQYF
NA | TRBJ2-4 | TRBV29-1 | CSVGRGAKNIQYF